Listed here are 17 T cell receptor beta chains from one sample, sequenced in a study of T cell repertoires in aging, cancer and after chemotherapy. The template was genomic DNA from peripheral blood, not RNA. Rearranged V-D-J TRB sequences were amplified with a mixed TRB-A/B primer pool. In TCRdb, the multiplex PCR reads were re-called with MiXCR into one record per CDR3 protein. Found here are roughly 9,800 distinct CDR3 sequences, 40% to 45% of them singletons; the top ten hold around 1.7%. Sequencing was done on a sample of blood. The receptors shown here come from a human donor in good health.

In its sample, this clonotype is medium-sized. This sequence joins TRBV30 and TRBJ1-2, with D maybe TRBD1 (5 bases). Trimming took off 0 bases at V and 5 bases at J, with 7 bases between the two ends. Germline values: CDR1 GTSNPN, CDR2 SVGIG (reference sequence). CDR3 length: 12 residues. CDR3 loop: CAWSVGAYGYTF. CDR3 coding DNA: TGTGCCTGGAGTGTAGGGGCATATGGCTACACCTTC.

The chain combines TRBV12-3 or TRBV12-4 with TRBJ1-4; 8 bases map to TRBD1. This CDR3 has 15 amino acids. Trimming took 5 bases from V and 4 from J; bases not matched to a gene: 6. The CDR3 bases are TGTGCCAGCAGTCGCAGGGGGCCTGGTAATGAAAAACTGTTTTTT. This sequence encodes CASSRRGPGNEKLFF.

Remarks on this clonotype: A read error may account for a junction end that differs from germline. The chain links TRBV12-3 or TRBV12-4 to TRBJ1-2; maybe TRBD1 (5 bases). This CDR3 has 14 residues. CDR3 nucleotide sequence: TGTGCCAGCAGCTTAGCAGGGCGCGGATATGGCTACACCTTC. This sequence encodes CASSLAGRGYGYTF.

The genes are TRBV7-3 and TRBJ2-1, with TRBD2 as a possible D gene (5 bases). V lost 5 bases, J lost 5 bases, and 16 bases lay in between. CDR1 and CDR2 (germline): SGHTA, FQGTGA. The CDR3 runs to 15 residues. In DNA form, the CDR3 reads TGTGCCAGCAGCCAGCTGGGCGGGTCAAACAATGAGCAGTTCTTC. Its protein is CASSQLGGSNNEQFF.

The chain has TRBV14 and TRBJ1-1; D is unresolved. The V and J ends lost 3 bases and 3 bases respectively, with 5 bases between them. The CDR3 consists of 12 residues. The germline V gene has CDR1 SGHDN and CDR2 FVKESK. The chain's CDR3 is CASSQKYTEAFF. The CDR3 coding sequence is TGTGCCAGCAGCCAGAAGTACACTGAAGCTTTCTTT. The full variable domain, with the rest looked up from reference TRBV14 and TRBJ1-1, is EAGVTQFPSHSVIEKGQTVTLRCDPISGHDNLYWYRRVMGKEIKFLLHFVKESKQDESGMPNNRFLAERTGGTYSTLKVQPAELEDSGVYFCASSQKYTEAFFGQGTRLTVV.

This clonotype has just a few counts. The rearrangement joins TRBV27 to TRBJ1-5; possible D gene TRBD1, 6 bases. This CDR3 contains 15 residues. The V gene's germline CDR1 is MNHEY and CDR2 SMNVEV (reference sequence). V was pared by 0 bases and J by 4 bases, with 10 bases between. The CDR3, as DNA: TGTGCCAGCAGTTTATCCGGGGGCGGAAATCAGCCCCAGCATTTT. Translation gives CASSLSGGGNQPQHF.

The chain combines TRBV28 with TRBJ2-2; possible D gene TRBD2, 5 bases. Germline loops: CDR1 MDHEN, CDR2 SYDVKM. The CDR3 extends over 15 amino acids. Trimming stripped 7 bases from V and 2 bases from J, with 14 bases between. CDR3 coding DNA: TGTGCCAGCACTATTCGGGGAATTAACACCGGGGAGCTGTTTTTT. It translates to CASTIRGINTGELFF. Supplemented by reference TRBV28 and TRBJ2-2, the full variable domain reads DVKVTQSSRYLVKRTGEKVFLECVQDMDHENMFWYRQDPGLGLRLIYFSYDVKMKEKGDIPEGYSVSREKKERFSLILESASTNQTSMYLCASTIRGINTGELFFGEGSRLTVL.

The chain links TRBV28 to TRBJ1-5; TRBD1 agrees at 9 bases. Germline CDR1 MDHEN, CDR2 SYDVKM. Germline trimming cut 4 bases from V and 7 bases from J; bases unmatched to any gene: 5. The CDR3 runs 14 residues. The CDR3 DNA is TGTGCCAGCAGTTCACAGGGGGCGGGGCAGCCCCAGCATTTT. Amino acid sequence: CASSSQGAGQPQHF.

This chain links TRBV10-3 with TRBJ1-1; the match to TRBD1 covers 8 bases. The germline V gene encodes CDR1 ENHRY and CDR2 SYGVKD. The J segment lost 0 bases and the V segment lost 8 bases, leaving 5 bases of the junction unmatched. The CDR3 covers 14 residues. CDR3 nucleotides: TGTGCCATCTGGACAGGGTTAATGAACACTGAAGCTTTCTTT. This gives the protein CAIWTGLMNTEAFF.

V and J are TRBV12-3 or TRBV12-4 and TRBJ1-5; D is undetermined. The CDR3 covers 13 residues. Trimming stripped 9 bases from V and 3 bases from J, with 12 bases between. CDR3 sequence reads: CASSINDNQPQHF. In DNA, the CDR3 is TGTGCCAGTAGTATAAACGACAATCAGCCCCAGCATTTT.

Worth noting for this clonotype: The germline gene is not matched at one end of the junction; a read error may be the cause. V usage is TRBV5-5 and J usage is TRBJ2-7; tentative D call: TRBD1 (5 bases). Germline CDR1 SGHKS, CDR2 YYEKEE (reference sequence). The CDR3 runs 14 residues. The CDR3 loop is CASSLWSQGYEQYF. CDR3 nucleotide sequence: TGTGCCAGCAGCTTGTGGTCCCAGGGTTACGAGCAGTACTTT.

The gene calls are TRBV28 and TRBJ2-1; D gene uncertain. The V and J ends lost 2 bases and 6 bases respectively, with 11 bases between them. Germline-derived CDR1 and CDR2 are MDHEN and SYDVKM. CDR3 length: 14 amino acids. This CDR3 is CASSLRPAGNEQFF. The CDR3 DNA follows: TGTGCCAGCAGTTTAAGGCCAGCTGGCAATGAGCAGTTCTTC. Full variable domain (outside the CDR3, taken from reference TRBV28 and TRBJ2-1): DVKVTQSSRYLVKRTGEKVFLECVQDMDHENMFWYRQDPGLGLRLIYFSYDVKMKEKGDIPEGYSVSREKKERFSLILESASTNQTSMYLCASSLRPAGNEQFFGPGTRLTVL.

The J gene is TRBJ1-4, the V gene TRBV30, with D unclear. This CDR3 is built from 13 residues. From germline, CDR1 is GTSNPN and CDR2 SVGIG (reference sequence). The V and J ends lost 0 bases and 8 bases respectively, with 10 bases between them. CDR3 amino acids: CAWSVGLGEKLFF. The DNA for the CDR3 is TGTGCCTGGAGTGTGGGGTTGGGGGAAAAACTGTTTTTT.

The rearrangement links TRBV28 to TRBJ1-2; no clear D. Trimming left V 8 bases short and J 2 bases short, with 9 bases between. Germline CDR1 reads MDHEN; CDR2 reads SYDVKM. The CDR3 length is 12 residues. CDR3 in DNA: TGTGCCAGCTTTTCGATCAACTATGGCTACACCTTC. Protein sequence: CASFSINYGYTF.

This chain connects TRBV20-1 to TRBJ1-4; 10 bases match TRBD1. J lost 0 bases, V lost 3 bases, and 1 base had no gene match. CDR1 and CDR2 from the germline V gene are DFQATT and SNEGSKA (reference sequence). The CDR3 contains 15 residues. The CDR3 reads CSASGTGATNEKLFF. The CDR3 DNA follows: TGCAGTGCTAGCGGGACAGGGGCAACTAATGAAAAACTGTTTTTT.

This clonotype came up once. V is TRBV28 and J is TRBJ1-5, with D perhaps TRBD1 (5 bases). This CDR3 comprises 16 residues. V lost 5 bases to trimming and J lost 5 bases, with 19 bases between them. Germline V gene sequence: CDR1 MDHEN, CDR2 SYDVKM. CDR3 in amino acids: CASSAANQGLHQPQHF. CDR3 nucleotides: TGTGCCAGCAGTGCGGCAAATCAGGGCCTCCATCAGCCCCAGCATTTT.

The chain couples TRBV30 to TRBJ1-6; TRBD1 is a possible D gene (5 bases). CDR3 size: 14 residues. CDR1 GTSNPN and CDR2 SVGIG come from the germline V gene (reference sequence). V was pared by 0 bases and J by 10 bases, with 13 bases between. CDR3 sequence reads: CAWSVGRGSSPLHF. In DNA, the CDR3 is TGTGCCTGGAGTGTAGGTCGGGGCAGCTCACCCCTCCACTTT.